The rows below give T cell receptor beta chains drawn from one sample of a study of T-cell memory formation after mild COVID-19. TCRdb independently ran MiXCR on the 5' RACE reads; one entry per CDR3 protein. This sample carries 430,000 or so distinct CDR3 sequences, around a quarter of them seen once, and the ten largest clones take around an eighth. The sequenced sample consisted of PBMCs or a T cell subset sorted from them (not recorded which). These receptors came from an adult woman who had mild COVID-19 (a few samples of this study predate the infection). Cell type and time point are not known. CDR3s include the opening cysteine and the closing phenylalanine or tryptophan. A D gene is named only where the DNA matches it firmly. Only some rows state a clone size, as once, few, many or a class for expanded clones.

d_gene,j_gene,abundance,v_gene,CDR3aa,CDR3nt
.,TRBJ1-1,once,TRBV7-3,CASSLTYNTEAFF,TGTGCCAGCAGCTTAACGTATAACACTGAAGCTTTCTTT
.,TRBJ1-1,.,TRBV6-5,CASSYYRDTEAFF,TGTGCCAGCAGTTATTACAGGGACACTGAAGCTTTCTTT
.,TRBJ1-1,few,TRBV20-1,CSASQGGPNTEAFF,TGCAGTGCTTCCCAAGGAGGGCCGAACACTGAAGCTTTCTTT
.,TRBJ2-7,.,TRBV29-1,CSVEATDLMGEQYF,TGCAGCGTTGAAGCGACAGACCTAATGGGGGAGCAGTACTTC
.,TRBJ2-7,.,TRBV6-2/TRBV6-3,CASSYSTSGMNEQYF,TGTGCCAGCAGTTACTCGACATCAGGGATGAACGAGCAGTACTTC
TRBD2,TRBJ2-5,.,TRBV30,CAWRGGTGTQYF,TGTGCCTGGAGGGGGGGGACTGGGACCCAGTACTTC
.,TRBJ1-3,.,TRBV6-5,CDSSYSWRGTGNTIYF,TGTGACAGCAGTTACTCGTGGAGGGGTACTGGAAACACCATATATTTT
TRBD1,TRBJ2-7,.,TRBV5-1,CASSRGPYEQYF,TGCGCCAGCTCCAGGGGGCCCTACGAGCAGTACTTC
.,TRBJ2-5,.,TRBV7-9,CASSLWPGETQYF,TGTGCCAGCAGCTTATGGCCGGGGGAGACCCAGTACTTC
.,TRBJ2-7,.,TRBV27,CASSFSPVNEQYF,TGTGCCAGCAGTTTTTCTCCAGTCAACGAGCAGTACTTC
TRBD1,TRBJ1-2,.,TRBV5-1,CASSPGTGVYGYTF,TGCGCCAGCAGCCCCGGGACAGGGGTCTATGGCTACACCTTC
TRBD1,TRBJ2-3,.,TRBV29-1,CSAGTGTDTQYF,TGCAGCGCTGGGACAGGCACAGATACGCAGTATTTT
.,TRBJ2-7,many,TRBV18,CASSQDGGRFYEQYF,TGTGCCAGCTCCCAGGACGGGGGGCGATTCTACGAGCAGTACTTC
.,TRBJ2-6,.,TRBV19,CASSVGANVLTF,TGTGCCAGCTCGGTAGGGGCCAACGTCCTGACTTTC
TRBD1,TRBJ1-1,.,TRBV12-3/TRBV12-4,CASSVGTGGGTTEAFF,TGTGCCAGCAGCGTGGGGACAGGGGGAGGAACAACTGAAGCTTTCTTT
.,TRBJ1-2,.,TRBV20-1,CSATGAGYGYTF,TGCAGTGCTACAGGTGCTGGCTATGGCTACACCTTC
TRBD2,TRBJ2-1,.,TRBV19,CASRTGTSVNEQFF,TGTGCCAGTAGAACCGGGACTAGCGTCAATGAGCAGTTCTTC
.,TRBJ1-1,.,TRBV6-1,CASSEVLKAEAFF,TGTGCCAGCAGTGAAGTCCTCAAAGCCGAAGCTTTCTTT
TRBD1,TRBJ2-7,.,TRBV18,CASSRRDRVEEQYF,TGTGCCAGCTCACGACGGGACAGGGTGGAGGAGCAGTACTTC
TRBD2,TRBJ2-1,.,TRBV6-5,CASSYSGGSLYNEQFF,TGTGCCAGCAGTTACTCGGGCGGGAGTCTGTACAATGAGCAGTTCTTC
.,TRBJ2-1,.,TRBV2,CASSEASSPNNEQFF,TGTGCCAGCAGTGAAGCGAGTTCCCCGAACAATGAGCAGTTCTTC
.,TRBJ1-4,many,TRBV25-1,CASSEYRHREKLFF,TGTGCCAGCAGTGAATATCGCCACCGGGAAAAACTGTTTTTT
.,TRBJ1-1,many,TRBV12-3/TRBV12-4,CASSPNTEAFF,TGTGCCAGCAGCCCAAACACTGAAGCTTTCTTT
.,TRBJ1-1,few,TRBV20-1,CSAREGERTEAFF,TGCAGTGCTAGAGAGGGGGAGAGGACTGAAGCTTTCTTT
.,TRBJ2-4,few,TRBV11-2,CASSPIEGGLSLNIQYF,TGTGCCAGCAGCCCTATCGAGGGGGGCTTGTCTTTGAACATTCAGTACTTC
.,TRBJ2-2,.,TRBV15,CATSRVEGNTGELFF,TGTGCCACCAGCAGAGTCGAGGGAAACACCGGGGAGCTGTTTTTT
.,TRBJ2-2,.,TRBV7-3,CASRTHGTSNTGELFF,TGTGCCAGCAGGACTCACGGGACTTCGAACACCGGGGAGCTGTTTTTT
.,TRBJ2-1,few,TRBV7-8,CASRRADHEQFF,TGTGCCAGCAGGAGGGCTGACCATGAGCAGTTCTTC
TRBD1,TRBJ1-2,.,TRBV7-9,CASSYGQGASYGYTF,TGTGCCAGCAGCTACGGACAGGGGGCCAGCTATGGCTACACCTTC
TRBD2,TRBJ2-5,many,TRBV6-2/TRBV6-3,CASSPGTSGYQETQYF,TGTGCCAGCAGCCCCGGGACTAGCGGGTACCAAGAGACCCAGTACTTC